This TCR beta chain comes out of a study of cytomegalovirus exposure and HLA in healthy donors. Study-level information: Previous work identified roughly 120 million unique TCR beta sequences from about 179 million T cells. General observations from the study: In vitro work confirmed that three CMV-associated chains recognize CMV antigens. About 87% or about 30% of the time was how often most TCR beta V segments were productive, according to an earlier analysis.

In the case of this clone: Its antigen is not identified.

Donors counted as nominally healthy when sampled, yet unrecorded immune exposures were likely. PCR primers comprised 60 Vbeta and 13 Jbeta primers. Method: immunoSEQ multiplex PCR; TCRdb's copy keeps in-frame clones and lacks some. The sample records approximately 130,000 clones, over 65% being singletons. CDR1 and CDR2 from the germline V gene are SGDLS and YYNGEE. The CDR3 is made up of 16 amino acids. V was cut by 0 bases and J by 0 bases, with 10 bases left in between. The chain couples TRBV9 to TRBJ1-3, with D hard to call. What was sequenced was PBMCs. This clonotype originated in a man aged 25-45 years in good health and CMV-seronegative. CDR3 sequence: CASSVDAGFSGNTIYF. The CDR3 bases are TGTGCCAGCAGCGTAGATGCAGGTTTCTCTGGAAACACCATATATTTT.